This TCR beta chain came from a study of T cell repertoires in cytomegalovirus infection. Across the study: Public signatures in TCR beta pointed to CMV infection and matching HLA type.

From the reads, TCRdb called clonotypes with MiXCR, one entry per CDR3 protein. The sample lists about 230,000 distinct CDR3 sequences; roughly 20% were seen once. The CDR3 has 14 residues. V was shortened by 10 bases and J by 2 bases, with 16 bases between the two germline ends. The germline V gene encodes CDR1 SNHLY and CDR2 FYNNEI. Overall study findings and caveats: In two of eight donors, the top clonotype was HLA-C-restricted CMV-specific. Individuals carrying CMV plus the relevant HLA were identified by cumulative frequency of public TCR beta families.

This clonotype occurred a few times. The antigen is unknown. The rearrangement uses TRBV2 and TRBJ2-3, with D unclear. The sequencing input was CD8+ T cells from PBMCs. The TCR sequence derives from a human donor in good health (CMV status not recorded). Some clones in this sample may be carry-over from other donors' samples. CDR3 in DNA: TGTGCCACCCCTCCGGCGAGAGACACAGATACGCAGTATTTT. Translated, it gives CATPPARDTDTQYF.